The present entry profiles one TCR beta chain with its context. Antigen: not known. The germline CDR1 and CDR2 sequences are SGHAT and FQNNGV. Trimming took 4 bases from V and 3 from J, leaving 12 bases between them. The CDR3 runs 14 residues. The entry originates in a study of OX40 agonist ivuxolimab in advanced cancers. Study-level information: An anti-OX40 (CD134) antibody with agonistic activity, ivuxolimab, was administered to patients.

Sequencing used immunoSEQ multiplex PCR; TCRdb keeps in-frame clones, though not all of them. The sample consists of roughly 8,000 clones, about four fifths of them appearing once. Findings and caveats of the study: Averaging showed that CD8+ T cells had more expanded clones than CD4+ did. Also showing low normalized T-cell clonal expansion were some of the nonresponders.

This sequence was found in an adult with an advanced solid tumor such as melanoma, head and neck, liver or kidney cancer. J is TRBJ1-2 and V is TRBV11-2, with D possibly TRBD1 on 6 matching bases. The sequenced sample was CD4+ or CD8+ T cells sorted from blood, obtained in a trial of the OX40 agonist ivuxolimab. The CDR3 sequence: CASSSIGQYYGYTF. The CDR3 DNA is TGTGCCAGCAGCTCCATCGGACAGTACTATGGCTACACCTTC.